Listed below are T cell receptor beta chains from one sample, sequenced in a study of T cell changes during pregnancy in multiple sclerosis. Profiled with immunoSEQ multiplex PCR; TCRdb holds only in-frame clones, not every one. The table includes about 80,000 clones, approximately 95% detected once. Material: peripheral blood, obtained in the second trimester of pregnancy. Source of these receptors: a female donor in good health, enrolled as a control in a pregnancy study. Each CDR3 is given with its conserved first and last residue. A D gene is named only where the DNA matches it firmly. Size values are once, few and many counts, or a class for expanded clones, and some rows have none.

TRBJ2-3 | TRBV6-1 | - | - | CASRDRLSTDTQYF | TGTGCCAGCAGGGACAGACTCAGCACAGATACGCAGTATTTT
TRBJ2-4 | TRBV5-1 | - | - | CATRESPGSIQYF | TGCGCCACACGGGAGTCGCCGGGGAGCATTCAGTACTTC
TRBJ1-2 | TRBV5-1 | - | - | CASSSQGTPDFNYGYTF | TGCGCCAGCAGCTCGCAGGGAACTCCCGACTTTAACTATGGCTACACCTTC
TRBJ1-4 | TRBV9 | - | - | CASSLFPGQGKLFF | TGTGCCAGCAGCCTCTTCCCGGGACAAGGAAAACTGTTTTTT
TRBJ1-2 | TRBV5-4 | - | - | CASSSRTDYGYTF | TGTGCCAGCAGCTCTCGGACAGACTATGGCTACACCTTC
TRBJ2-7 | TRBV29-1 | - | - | CSVEEDSSYEQYF | TGCAGCGTTGAGGAGGACTCCTCCTACGAGCAGTACTTC
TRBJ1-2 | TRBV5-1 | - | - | CASSLGSSNNYGYTF | TGCGCCAGCAGCTTGGGGAGCAGCAATAACTATGGCTACACCTTC
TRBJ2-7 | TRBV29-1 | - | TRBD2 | CSVEGPRLAGRNTYEQYF | TGCAGCGTTGAAGGGCCAAGACTAGCGGGTAGAAATACCTACGAGCAGTACTTC
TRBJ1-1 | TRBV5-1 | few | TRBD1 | CASSSRTGESTEAFF | TGCGCCAGCAGCTCAAGGACAGGGGAGAGCACTGAAGCTTTCTTT
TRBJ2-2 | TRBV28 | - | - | CASATGVGGTGELFF | TGTGCCAGCGCTACAGGGGTGGGAGGCACCGGGGAGCTGTTTTTT
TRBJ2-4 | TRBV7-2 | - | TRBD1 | CASSRDRINIQYF | TGTGCCAGCAGCAGGGACAGGATAAACATTCAGTACTTC
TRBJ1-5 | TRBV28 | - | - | CASSPGGRQPQHF | TGTGCCAGCAGCCCTGGCGGTAGGCAGCCCCAGCATTTT
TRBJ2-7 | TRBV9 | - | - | CASSVADSLNYEQYF | TGTGCCAGCAGCGTAGCGGACAGCCTCAACTACGAGCAGTACTTC
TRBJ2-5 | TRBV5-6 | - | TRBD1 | CASSFTAPGGETQYF | TGTGCCAGCAGCTTTACTGCCCCAGGGGGAGAGACCCAGTACTTC
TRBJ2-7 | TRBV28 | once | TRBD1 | CASSSDRDSSYEQYF | TGTGCCAGCAGTTCAGACCGGGACAGCTCCTACGAGCAGTACTTC
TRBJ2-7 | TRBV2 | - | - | CASSVQGGHEQYF | TGTGCCAGCAGTGTGCAGGGGGGCCACGAGCAGTACTTC
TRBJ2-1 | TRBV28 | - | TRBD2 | CASSLSSGTFYNEQFF | TGTGCCAGCAGTTTATCTAGCGGGACGTTCTACAATGAGCAGTTCTTC
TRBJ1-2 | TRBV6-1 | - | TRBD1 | CASRPRQGAGAGYTF | TGTGCCAGCAGACCTAGACAGGGGGCGGGTGCTGGCTACACCTTC
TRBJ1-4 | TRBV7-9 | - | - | CASSLREQSGEKLFF | TGTGCCAGCAGCTTACGCGAACAGTCCGGTGAAAAACTGTTTTTT
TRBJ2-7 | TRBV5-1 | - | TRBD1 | CASSFTGGYEQYF | TGCGCCAGCAGCTTTACAGGGGGCTACGAGCAGTACTTC
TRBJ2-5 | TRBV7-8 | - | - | CASSLVRPQETQYF | TGTGCCAGCAGCTTAGTGAGGCCTCAAGAGACCCAGTACTTC
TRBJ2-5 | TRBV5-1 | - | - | CASSLGSWQETQYF | TGCGCCAGCAGCTTGGGGTCTTGGCAGGAGACCCAGTACTTC
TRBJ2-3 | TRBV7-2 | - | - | CASSFQRVTDTQYF | TGTGCCAGCAGCTTCCAGCGCGTCACAGATACGCAGTATTTT